One sample yielded the 20 T cell receptor beta chains listed below, sequenced in a study of T cell repertoires and Cas9 in healthy adults. The assay was immunoSEQ multiplex PCR, and TCRdb's table has in-frame clones only and misses some. There are about 22,000 clones in the sample; more than 80% occur only once, and 1.5% to 1.7% lies in the top ten. Sequencing was done on a sample of CD4+ effector T cells (CD127+, CD25-, CD137-, CD154-) from PBMCs; culture status not recorded. The source of these receptors is a human donor in good health.

The V call is TRBV19, the J call TRBJ2-7; TRBD1 matches at 7 bases. V dropped 8 bases and J dropped 5; count of bases not matched to a gene: 21. This CDR3 is 17 amino acids long. Germline values: CDR1 LNHDA, CDR2 SQIVND (reference sequence). The CDR3 sequence: CASSLDPPGQGVNEQYF. The CDR3 DNA follows: TGTGCCAGTTCCTTAGACCCCCCGGGGCAGGGGGTCAACGAGCAGTACTTC.

The gene calls are TRBV6-1 and TRBJ2-2, with 7 positions matching TRBD1. Per germline, CDR1 MNHNS and CDR2 SASEGT. The J segment lost 3 bases and the V segment lost 4 bases, leaving 5 bases of the junction unmatched. The CDR3 covers 15 residues. The CDR3 DNA reads as TGTGCCAGCAGTGCGACAGGGTCGGACACCGGGGAGCTGTTTTTT. Protein sequence: CASSATGSDTGELFF.

The rearrangement joins TRBV6-5 to TRBJ2-7, with D perhaps TRBD1 (6 bases). Trimming stripped 6 bases from V and 6 bases from J, with 18 bases between. CDR1 and CDR2 from the germline V gene are MNHEY and SVGAGI. The CDR3 sequence is 14 residues long. CDR3 residues: CASSRGQSVGEQYF. The CDR3, as DNA: TGTGCCAGCAGCCGAGGACAGTCCGTTGGCGAGCAGTACTTC.

This clone was picked up a small number of times. The rearrangement uses TRBV5-1 and TRBJ1-2, with D tentatively TRBD1 (5 bases). The V end lost 0 bases, the J end lost 6 bases, and 12 bases lay between the germline ends. CDR1 and CDR2 from the germline V gene are SGHRS and YFSETQ. The CDR3 runs 14 residues. The DNA of the CDR3 is TGCGCCAGCAGCTTGGACGGGGGGAGAAATGGCTACACCTTC. Translating it yields CASSLDGGRNGYTF.

The genes are TRBV7-9 and TRBJ1-4; D gene uncertain. V lost 0 bases to trimming and J lost 8 bases, with 10 bases between them. Germline values: CDR1 SEHNR, CDR2 FQNEAQ (reference sequence). CDR3 length: 14 residues. The CDR3 loop reads CASSLASGGEKLFF. CDR3 coding DNA: TGTGCCAGCAGCTTAGCTTCGGGAGGGGAAAAACTGTTTTTT.

J is TRBJ2-5 and V is TRBV7-2; TRBD2 matches 12 bases. Looked up from germline, CDR1 is SGHTA and CDR2 is FQGNSA. This CDR3 comprises 16 residues. Unmatched junction bases numbered 5, after V lost 4 bases and J lost 2 bases. The CDR3 DNA reads as TGTGCCAGCAGCTGGCAGGGGACTAGCGGGCAAGAGACCCAGTACTTC. Translation: CASSWQGTSGQETQYF. Full variable domain (remainder filled in from reference TRBV7-2 and TRBJ2-5): GAGVSQSPSNKVTEKGKDVELRCDPISGHTALYWYRQSLGQGLEFLIYFQGNSAPDKSGLPSDRFSAERTGGSVSTLTIQRTQQEDSAVYLCASSWQGTSGQETQYFGPGTRLLVL.

J is TRBJ2-7 and V is TRBV29-1; the match to TRBD2 covers 8 bases. Germline lookup yields CDR1 SQVTM and CDR2 ANQGSEA. Trimming removed 7 bases from V and 1 base from J; junction bases left unmatched: 21. The length of the CDR3 is 18 residues. The CDR3 DNA sequence: TGCAGCGCCCAAGGATTAGCGGGACCTTTCTCCCTATCCTACGAGCAGTACTTC. This sequence encodes CSAQGLAGPFSLSYEQYF.

The gene calls are TRBV6-5 and TRBJ2-7; 10 bases agree with TRBD2. V shed 5 bases, J shed 2 bases, and the junction held 6 bases outside the gene matches. The CDR3 sequence is 15 residues long. The germline CDR1 and CDR2 sequences are MNHEY and SVGAGI. The CDR3 region is CASSPLAGETYEQYF. In nucleotides, the CDR3 is TGTGCCAGCAGTCCCCTAGCGGGGGAGACCTACGAGCAGTACTTC.

J is TRBJ2-2 and V is TRBV4-2, with 10 bases fitting TRBD1. V lost 8 bases and J lost 1; bases outside the gene matches: 10. The CDR3 is 17 residues long. Germline CDR1 LGHNA, CDR2 YNFKEQ. CDR3 sequence reads: CASGGQGSRGNTGELFF. Here the CDR3 DNA reads TGTGCCAGCGGGGGACAGGGGAGTCGAGGGAACACCGGGGAGCTGTTTTTT.

The J gene is TRBJ2-7, the V gene TRBV10-3, with 10 bases fitting TRBD2. This CDR3 contains 16 residues. V dropped 4 bases and J dropped 2; count of bases not matched to a gene: 8. CDR1 and CDR2 (germline): ENHRY, SYGVKD. CDR3 nucleotide sequence: TGTGCCATCAGTGGGGGTCTAGCGGGAGTACCCTACGAGCAGTACTTC. It yields the protein CAISGGLAGVPYEQYF.

The V call is TRBV7-2, the J call TRBJ1-4, with D maybe TRBD1 (5 bases). The CDR3 is 14 residues long. Deletions cut 1 base from V and 7 bases from J, with 10 bases between. Germline-derived CDR1 and CDR2 are SGHTA and FQGNSA. The DNA for the CDR3 is TGTGCCAGCAGCTTAGGGGGGTTGGGTGAAAAACTGTTTTTT. Protein product: CASSLGGLGEKLFF.

This rearrangement joins TRBV28 to TRBJ1-1, with 9 bases identical to TRBD1. CDR1 and CDR2 (germline): MDHEN, SYDVKM. V was clipped by 3 bases and J by 4 bases; unmatched bases: 15. The CDR3 consists of 18 residues. The CDR3 region is CASSFSLFRDRDPTEAFF. CDR3 in DNA: TGTGCCAGCAGTTTCTCCCTTTTCCGGGACAGGGATCCCACTGAAGCTTTCTTT.

The chain carries TRBV7-9 and TRBJ1-2; D may be TRBD1 (5 bases). The length of the CDR3 is 14 residues. The V gene lost 2 bases and the J gene lost 0 bases, with 7 bases spanning the gap. Germline CDR1 SEHNR, CDR2 FQNEAQ (reference sequence). CDR3 region: CASSLSGANYGYTF. The DNA for the CDR3 is TGTGCCAGCAGCTTATCGGGGGCTAACTATGGCTACACCTTC.

The chain employs TRBV5-1 and TRBJ2-1; TRBD1 might be the D (6 bases). Trimming took off 4 bases at V and 3 bases at J, with 20 bases between the two ends. The CDR3 runs to 17 residues. The V gene's germline CDR1 is SGHRS and CDR2 YFSETQ. CDR3 nucleotide sequence: TGCGCCAGCAGCAGCCAACCCCAGGGGAGAGTCTACAATGAGCAGTTCTTC. It specifies CASSSQPQGRVYNEQFF.

The CDR3 bases are TGTGCCAGCACCCAATTACGGGGACAGGGATACACTGAAGCTTTCTTT. Protein product: CASTQLRGQGYTEAFF. This sequence joins TRBV2 and TRBJ1-1; TRBD1 matches 9 bases. The ends lost 7 bases at V and 3 bases at J; junction bases unmatched: 12. The CDR3 runs 16 residues. Per germline, CDR1 SNHLY and CDR2 FYNNEI.

This chain links TRBV28 with TRBJ2-1; 9 nucleotides line up with TRBD1. Germline V lookup: CDR1 MDHEN, CDR2 SYDVKM. The CDR3 length is 15 residues. Trimming took 6 bases from V and 4 from J; bases not matched to a gene: 7. CDR3 DNA: TGTGCCAGCAGGACCGGGACAGGGATTTACAATGAGCAGTTCTTC. This codes for CASRTGTGIYNEQFF. Together with reference TRBV28 and TRBJ2-1, the CDR3 gives the full variable domain: DVKVTQSSRYLVKRTGEKVFLECVQDMDHENMFWYRQDPGLGLRLIYFSYDVKMKEKGDIPEGYSVSREKKERFSLILESASTNQTSMYLCASRTGTGIYNEQFFGPGTRLTVL.

This clone was found once. This rearrangement joins TRBV12-5 to TRBJ1-2; D is unclear. Germline V gene data show CDR1 as LGHNT and CDR2 as FRNRAP. Trimming removed 0 bases at V and 3 bases at J, with 14 bases between. This CDR3 spans 16 amino acids. The CDR3 loop is CASGLVHSRRYYGYTF. The CDR3 DNA is TGTGCTAGTGGTTTGGTACACTCCCGACGGTACTATGGCTACACCTTC.

The chain combines TRBV7-2 with TRBJ1-2; D perhaps matches TRBD1 (5 bases). Trimming stripped 5 bases from V and 8 bases from J, with 15 bases between. Germline V gives CDR1 SGHTA, CDR2 FQGNSA. The CDR3 sequence is 13 residues long. The CDR3 loop is CASSPVGGRGYTF. DNA of the CDR3: TGTGCCAGCAGCCCAGTGGGGGGTAGGGGCTACACCTTC.

The chain links TRBV4-1 to TRBJ1-5; D is uncertain. Looked up from germline, CDR1 is MGHRA and CDR2 is YSYEKL. The CDR3 is 16 amino acids. The V gene lost 0 bases and the J gene lost 0 bases, with 9 bases spanning the gap. DNA of the CDR3: TGCGCCAGCAGCCAAGAGGTGCAGAATAGCAATCAGCCCCAGCATTTT. Its protein product is CASSQEVQNSNQPQHF.

V usage is TRBV11-2 and J usage is TRBJ2-2; 12 positions match TRBD1. Looked up from germline, CDR1 is SGHAT and CDR2 is FQNNGV. V lost 4 bases, J lost 1 base, and 10 bases stayed unmatched. The CDR3 contains 19 residues. In nucleotides, the CDR3 is TGTGCCAGCAGCTCGATGCCGGGACAGGGGGCTCTGAACACCGGGGAGCTGTTTTTT. Protein: CASSSMPGQGALNTGELFF.